Reported below is one T cell receptor beta chain. Its antigen is unidentified. Germline V gene sequence: CDR1 LNHDA, CDR2 SQIVND (reference sequence). V lost 5 bases to trimming and J lost 4 bases; unmatched junction nucleotides: 7. This CDR3 comprises 14 residues. Here immunoSEQ multiplex PCR was the method, and the copy in TCRdb shows in-frame clones only, minus some. In the table there are 35,000 to 45,000 clones, over 65% of which are singletons. The entry originates in a study of early stage breast cancer tumors. General study findings and limits: Tumor and normal breast were distinguished via blood comparison in most of the 16 patients. Enriched TCRB sequences shared across patients were mostly commonly generated sequences. Compared with adjacent normal breast tissue, tumors showed roughly 2.5-fold greater T cell density and higher clonality.

This receptor was obtained from a person aged 55 to 69 with breast cancer. Sequenced: blood. V and J are TRBV19 and TRBJ2-5; 7 nucleotides align to TRBD2. The CDR3, as DNA: TGTGCCAGTAGTCCCCCGGGCGGGGGAGAGACCCAGTACTTC. Translation: CASSPPGGGETQYF.